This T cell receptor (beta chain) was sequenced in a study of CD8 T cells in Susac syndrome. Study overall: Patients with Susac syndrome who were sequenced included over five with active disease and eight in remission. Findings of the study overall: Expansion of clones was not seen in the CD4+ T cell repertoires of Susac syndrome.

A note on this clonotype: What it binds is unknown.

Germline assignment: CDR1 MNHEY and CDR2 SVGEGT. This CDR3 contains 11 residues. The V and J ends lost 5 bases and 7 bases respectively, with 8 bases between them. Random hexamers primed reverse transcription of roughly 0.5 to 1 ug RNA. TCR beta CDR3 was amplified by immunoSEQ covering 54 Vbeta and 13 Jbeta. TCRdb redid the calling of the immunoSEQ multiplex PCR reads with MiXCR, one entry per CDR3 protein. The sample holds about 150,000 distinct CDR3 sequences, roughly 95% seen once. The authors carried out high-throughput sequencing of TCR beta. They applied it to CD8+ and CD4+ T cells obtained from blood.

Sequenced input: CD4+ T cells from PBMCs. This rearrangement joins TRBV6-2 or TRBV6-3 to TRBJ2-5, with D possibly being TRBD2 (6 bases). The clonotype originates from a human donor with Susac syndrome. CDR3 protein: CASSGGGTQYF. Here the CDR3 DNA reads TGTGCCAGCAGTGGGGGAGGGACCCAGTACTTC.